This TCR beta chain was captured by sequencing in a study of cytomegalovirus exposure and HLA in healthy donors. This clone was recorded a few times. Trimming removed 2 bases at V and 10 bases at J, with 28 bases between. The CDR3 has 18 residues. Germline V gene data show CDR1 as SGDLS and CDR2 as YYNGEE. The PCR was carried out with 60 Vbeta primers and 13 Jbeta primers. Sequenced by immunoSEQ multiplex PCR; TCRdb stores in-frame clones only, minus some. This sample has around 150,000 clones, with more than 80% found just once. The sample comprised PBMCs. The receptor's source is a woman under 30 in good health and CMV-seronegative. The rearrangement uses TRBV9 and TRBJ2-1; TRBD2 is a possible D gene (9 bases). The CDR3 protein is CASSVQDRVLAGAREQFF. The CDR3 coding sequence is TGTGCCAGCAGCGTTCAGGACAGGGTTTTAGCGGGAGCCCGCGAGCAGTTCTTC.